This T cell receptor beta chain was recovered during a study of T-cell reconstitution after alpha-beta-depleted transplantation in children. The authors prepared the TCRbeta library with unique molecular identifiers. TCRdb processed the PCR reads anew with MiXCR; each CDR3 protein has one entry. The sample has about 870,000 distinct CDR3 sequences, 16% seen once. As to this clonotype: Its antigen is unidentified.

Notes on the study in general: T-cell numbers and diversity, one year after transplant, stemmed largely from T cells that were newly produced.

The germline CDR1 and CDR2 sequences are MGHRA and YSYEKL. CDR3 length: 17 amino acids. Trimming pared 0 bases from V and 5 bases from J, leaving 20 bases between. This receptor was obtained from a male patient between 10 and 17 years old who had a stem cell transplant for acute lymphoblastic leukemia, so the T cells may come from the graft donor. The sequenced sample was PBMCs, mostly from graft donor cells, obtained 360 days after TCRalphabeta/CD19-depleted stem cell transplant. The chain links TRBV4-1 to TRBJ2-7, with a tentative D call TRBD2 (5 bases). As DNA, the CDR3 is TGCGCCAGCAGCCAAGAAGGGTCTTTCGGGGATCGGGACGAGCAGTACTTC. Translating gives CASSQEGSFGDRDEQYF.